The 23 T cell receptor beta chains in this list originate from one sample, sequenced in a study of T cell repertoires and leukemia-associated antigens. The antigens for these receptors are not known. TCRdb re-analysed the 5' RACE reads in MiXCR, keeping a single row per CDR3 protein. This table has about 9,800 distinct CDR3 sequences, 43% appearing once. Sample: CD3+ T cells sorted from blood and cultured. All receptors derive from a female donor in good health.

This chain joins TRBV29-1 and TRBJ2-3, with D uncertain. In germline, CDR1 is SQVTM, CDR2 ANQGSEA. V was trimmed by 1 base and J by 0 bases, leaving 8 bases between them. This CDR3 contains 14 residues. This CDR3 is CSVEGRPSTDTQYF. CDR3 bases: TGCAGCGTTGAAGGGAGACCTAGCACAGATACGCAGTATTTT.

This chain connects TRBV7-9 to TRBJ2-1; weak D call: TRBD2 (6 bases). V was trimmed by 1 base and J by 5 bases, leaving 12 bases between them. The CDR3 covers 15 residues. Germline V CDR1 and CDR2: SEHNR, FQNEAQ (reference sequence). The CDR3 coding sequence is TGTGCCAGCAGCTTAGTACTAGCTCGCAACAATGAGCAGTTCTTC. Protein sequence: CASSLVLARNNEQFF.

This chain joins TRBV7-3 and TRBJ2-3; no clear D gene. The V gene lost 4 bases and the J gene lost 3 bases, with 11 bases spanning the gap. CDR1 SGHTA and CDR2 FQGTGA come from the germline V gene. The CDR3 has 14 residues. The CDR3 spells CASSSGSMTDTQYF. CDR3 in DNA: TGTGCCAGCAGCTCCGGAAGTATGACAGATACGCAGTATTTT.

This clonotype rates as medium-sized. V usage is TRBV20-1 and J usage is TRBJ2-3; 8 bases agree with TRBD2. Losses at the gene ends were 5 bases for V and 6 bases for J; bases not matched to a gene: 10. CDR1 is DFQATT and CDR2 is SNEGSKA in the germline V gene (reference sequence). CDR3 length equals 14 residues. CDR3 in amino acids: CSAGFVAGKDTQYF. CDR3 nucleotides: TGCAGTGCTGGCTTCGTAGCGGGAAAGGATACGCAGTATTTT.

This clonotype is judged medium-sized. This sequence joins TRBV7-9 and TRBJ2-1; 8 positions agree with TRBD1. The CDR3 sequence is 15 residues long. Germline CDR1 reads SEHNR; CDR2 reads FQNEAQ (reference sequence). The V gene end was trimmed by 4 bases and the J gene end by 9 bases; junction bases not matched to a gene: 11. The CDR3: CASSSGTGPWGEQFF. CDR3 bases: TGTGCCAGCAGCTCCGGGACAGGTCCTTGGGGTGAGCAGTTCTTC.

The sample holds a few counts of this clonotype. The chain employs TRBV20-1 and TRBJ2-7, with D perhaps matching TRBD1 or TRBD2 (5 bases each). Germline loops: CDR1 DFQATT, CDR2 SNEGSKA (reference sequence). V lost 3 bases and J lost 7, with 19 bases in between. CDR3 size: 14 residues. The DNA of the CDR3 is TGCAGTGCTAGGGACATGTTGGGGCGGGCTGAGCAGTACTTC. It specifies CSARDMLGRAEQYF.

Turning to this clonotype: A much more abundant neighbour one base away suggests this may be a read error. The CDR3 bases are TGTGCCTGCAGTCGGGCCGTAGGGGAGCAGTACTTC. Its protein product is CACSRAVGEQYF. This rearrangement joins TRBV12-3 or TRBV12-4 to TRBJ2-7; D unresolved. CDR3 size: 12 residues.

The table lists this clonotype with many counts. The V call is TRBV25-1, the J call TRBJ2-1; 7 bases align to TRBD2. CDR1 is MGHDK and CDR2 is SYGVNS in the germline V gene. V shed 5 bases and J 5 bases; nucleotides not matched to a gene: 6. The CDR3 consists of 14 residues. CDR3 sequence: CASSSSGTHNEQFF. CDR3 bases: TGTGCCAGCAGTTCTAGCGGAACACACAATGAGCAGTTCTTC.

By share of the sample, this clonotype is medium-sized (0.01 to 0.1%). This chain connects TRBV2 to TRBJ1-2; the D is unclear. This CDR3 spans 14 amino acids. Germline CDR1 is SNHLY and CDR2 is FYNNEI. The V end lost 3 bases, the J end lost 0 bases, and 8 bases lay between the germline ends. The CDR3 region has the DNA TGTGCCAGCAGTGATGGCTCAGCTAACTATGGCTACACCTTC. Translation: CASSDGSANYGYTF.

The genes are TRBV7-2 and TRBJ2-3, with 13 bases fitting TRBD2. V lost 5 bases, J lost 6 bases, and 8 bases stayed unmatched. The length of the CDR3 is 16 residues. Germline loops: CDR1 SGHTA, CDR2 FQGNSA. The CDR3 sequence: CASSPWTSGRLDTQYF. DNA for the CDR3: TGTGCCAGCAGCCCGTGGACTAGCGGGAGATTGGATACGCAGTATTTT.

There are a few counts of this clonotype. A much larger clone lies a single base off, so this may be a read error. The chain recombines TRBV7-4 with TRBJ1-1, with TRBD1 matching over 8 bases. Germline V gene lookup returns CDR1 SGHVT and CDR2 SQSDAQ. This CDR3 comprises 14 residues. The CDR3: CASRGQALNTGAFF. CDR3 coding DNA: TGTGCCAGCAGGGGACAGGCCTTGAACACTGGAGCTTTCTTT.

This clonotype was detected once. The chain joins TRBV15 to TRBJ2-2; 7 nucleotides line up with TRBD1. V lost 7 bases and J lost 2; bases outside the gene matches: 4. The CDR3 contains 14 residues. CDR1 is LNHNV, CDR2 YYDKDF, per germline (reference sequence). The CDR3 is CATKGTDNTGELFF. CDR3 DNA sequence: TGTGCCACCAAGGGGACAGACAACACCGGGGAGCTGTTTTTT.

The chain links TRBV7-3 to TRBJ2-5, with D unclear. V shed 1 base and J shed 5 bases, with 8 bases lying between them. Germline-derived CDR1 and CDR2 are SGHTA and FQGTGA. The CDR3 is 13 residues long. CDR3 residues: CASSLMSRETQYF. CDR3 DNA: TGTGCCAGCAGCTTAATGTCCCGGGAGACCCAGTACTTC.

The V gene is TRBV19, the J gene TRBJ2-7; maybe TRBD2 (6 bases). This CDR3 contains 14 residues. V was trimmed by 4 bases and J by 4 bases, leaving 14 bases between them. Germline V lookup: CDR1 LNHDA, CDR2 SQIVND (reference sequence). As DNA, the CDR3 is TGTGCCAGTAGTAGGCTGGGGAGCGGGTACGAGCAGTACTTC. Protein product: CASSRLGSGYEQYF.

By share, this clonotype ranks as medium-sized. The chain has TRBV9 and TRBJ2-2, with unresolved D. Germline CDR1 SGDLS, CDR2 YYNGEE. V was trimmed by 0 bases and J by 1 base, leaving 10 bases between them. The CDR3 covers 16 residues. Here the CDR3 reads CASSVDWTVNTGELFF. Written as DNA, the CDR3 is TGTGCCAGCAGCGTAGACTGGACCGTGAACACCGGGGAGCTGTTTTTT.

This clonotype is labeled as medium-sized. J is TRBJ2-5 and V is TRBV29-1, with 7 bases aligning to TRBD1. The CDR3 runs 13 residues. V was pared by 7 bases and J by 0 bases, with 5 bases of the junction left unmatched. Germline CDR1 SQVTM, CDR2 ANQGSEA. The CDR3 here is CSAPTGNQETQYF. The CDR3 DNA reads TGCAGCGCTCCGACAGGGAACCAAGAGACCCAGTACTTC.

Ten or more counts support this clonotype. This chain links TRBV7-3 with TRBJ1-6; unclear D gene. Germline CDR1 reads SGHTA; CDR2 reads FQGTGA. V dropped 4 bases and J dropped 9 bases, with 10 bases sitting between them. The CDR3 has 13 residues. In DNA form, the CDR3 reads TGTGCCAGCAGCTCAAAGGGTGGTTCACCCCTCCACTTT. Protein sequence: CASSSKGGSPLHF.

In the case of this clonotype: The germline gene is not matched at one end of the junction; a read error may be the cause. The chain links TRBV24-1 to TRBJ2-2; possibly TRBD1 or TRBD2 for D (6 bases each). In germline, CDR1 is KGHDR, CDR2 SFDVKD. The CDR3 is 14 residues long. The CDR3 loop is CATSGHRDAGGLFF. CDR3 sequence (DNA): TGTGCCACCAGTGGGCACAGGGACGCCGGGGGGCTGTTTTTT.

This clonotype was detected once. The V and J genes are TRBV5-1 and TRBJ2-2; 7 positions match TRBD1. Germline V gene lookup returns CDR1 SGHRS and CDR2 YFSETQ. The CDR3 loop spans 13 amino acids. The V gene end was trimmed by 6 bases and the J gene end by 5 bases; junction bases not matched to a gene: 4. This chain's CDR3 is CASTETGTGELFF. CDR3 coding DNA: TGCGCCAGCACCGAGACAGGGACCGGGGAGCTGTTTTTT.

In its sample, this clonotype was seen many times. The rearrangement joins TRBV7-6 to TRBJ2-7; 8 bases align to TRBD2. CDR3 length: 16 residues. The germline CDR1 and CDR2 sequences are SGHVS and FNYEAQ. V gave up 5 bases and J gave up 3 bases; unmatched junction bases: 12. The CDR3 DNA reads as TGTGCCAGCAGCCCCCACCGATCGAGCGGGAGCTACGAGCAGTACTTC. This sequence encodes CASSPHRSSGSYEQYF.

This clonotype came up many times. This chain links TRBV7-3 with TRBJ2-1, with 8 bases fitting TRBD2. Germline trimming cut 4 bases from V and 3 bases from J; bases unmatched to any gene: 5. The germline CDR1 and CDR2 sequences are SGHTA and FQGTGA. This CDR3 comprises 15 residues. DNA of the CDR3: TGTGCCAGCAGCTCCGTAGCGGGGTTCTACAATGAGCAGTTCTTC. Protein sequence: CASSSVAGFYNEQFF.

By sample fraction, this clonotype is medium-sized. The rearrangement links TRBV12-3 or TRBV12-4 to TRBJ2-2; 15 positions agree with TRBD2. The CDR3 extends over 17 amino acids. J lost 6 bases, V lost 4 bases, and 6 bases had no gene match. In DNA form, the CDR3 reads TGTGCCAGCAGTTGGACTAGCGGGAGGGTTCGGGCCGGGGAGCTGTTTTTT. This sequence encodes CASSWTSGRVRAGELFF.

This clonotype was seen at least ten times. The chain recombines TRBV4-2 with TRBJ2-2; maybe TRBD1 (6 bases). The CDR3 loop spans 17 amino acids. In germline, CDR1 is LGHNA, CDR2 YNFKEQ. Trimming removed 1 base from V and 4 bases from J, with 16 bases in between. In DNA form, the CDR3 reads TGTGCCAGCAGCCAAGTCGTGGCGAGCAGGGGCACCGGGGAGCTGTTTTTT. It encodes CASSQVVASRGTGELFF.